This TCR beta chain was recorded in a study of beta chain features in type 1 diabetes. Whole-study context: Similarity in age, gender and cell yields was seen between patients and healthy donors.

A remark on this clone: Its target is not known.

Since all of the isolated RNA was reverse transcribed, expressed TCRB transcripts were what got sequenced. Clones were read by immunoSEQ multiplex PCR, and TCRdb kept only the in-frame ones, dropping some. Of 160,000 or so clones listed, 63% are singletons. Germline V gene lookup returns CDR1 SGHRS and CDR2 YFSETQ. The CDR3 length is 11 residues. Deletions cut 1 base from V and 5 bases from J, with 3 bases between. Findings of the study overall: Any HLA-type effect on TCRB rearrangement remained unresolved here. Among patients with Type 1 diabetes, TCRB CDR3s were moderately but significantly shorter in every one of the four CD4+ subsets.

Source material: naive CD4+ T cells from blood. The TCR comes from a man under 40 with type 1 diabetes. This chain uses TRBV5-1 with TRBJ2-5; no definite D call. DNA of the CDR3: TGCGCCAGCAGCTTGATGGAGACCCAGTACTTC. Translated: CASSLMETQYF.